The 14 T cell receptor beta chains listed next were all sequenced from one sample in a study of blood T cell repertoires in COVID-19. The table came from immunoSEQ multiplex PCR; TCRdb's copy has only in-frame clones and leaves some out. This sample has under 95,000 clones, with roughly 86% found just once. The sequenced sample consisted of peripheral blood. Every receptor here comes from a human donor with acute or convalescent COVID-19. The donor label of this sample is uncertain.

The V call is TRBV6-6, the J call TRBJ1-2; D call uncertain. The CDR3 length is 14 residues. Germline assignment: CDR1 MNHNY and CDR2 SVGAGI (reference sequence). V lost 6 bases and J lost 7, with 18 bases in between. The CDR3 sequence is CASRDGLGGRGYTF. The CDR3, as DNA: TGTGCCAGCAGGGACGGACTCGGAGGACGTGGCTACACCTTC.

The chain uses TRBV19 and TRBJ1-1, with TRBD1 identical over 8 bases. CDR1 LNHDA and CDR2 SQIVND come from the germline V gene (reference sequence). J gave up 4 bases and V 5 bases, and 6 bases lay outside the gene matches. The CDR3 is 14 amino acids. CDR3 DNA sequence: TGTGCCAGTAGTGTTGGACAGGGATCCACTGAAGCTTTCTTT. It encodes CASSVGQGSTEAFF.

The CDR3 nucleotides are TGTGCCAGCAGTGACCATAGCGGGGCAACTAATGAAAAACTGTTTTTT. This codes for CASSDHSGATNEKLFF. V usage is TRBV6-1 and J usage is TRBJ1-4; no reliable D call. CDR3 length: 16 amino acids. From germline, CDR1 is MNHNS and CDR2 SASEGT. Deletions cut 3 bases from V and 0 bases from J, with 11 bases between.

This rearrangement joins TRBV6-5 to TRBJ2-7; TRBD1 agrees at 9 bases. This CDR3 comprises 13 residues. CDR1 is MNHEY, CDR2 SVGAGI, per germline. V was pared by 8 bases and J by 6 bases, with 8 bases of the junction left unmatched. The CDR3 loop is CASGGQGVSEQYF. CDR3 coding DNA: TGTGCCAGCGGGGGACAGGGTGTGAGCGAGCAGTACTTC.

V gene TRBV10-2 combines with J gene TRBJ1-1; TRBD1 aligns across 9 bases. From germline, CDR1 is WSHSY and CDR2 SAAADI. The V and J ends lost 3 bases and 5 bases, in that order; junction bases with no gene match: 7. The CDR3 has 15 residues. In nucleotides, the CDR3 is TGCGCCAGCAGTGAACAGGGGGCGCGAGGTACTGAAGCTTTCTTT. Protein: CASSEQGARGTEAFF.

The chain combines TRBV3-1 (or the pseudogene TRBV3-2) with TRBJ2-3; the match to TRBD2 covers 10 bases. CDR1 LGHDT and CDR2 YNNKEL come from the germline V gene (reference sequence). The CDR3 sequence is 17 residues long. V lost 0 bases to trimming and J lost 3 bases; unmatched junction nucleotides: 6. This CDR3 is CASSQEKRGGRTDTQYF. The CDR3 nucleotides are TGTGCCAGCAGCCAAGAAAAGCGGGGGGGCCGGACAGATACGCAGTATTTT.

With regard to this clone: One end of the junction does not line up with germline, which may come from a read error. V and J are TRBV4-1 and TRBJ2-5; 10 bases match TRBD2. CDR3 length: 18 amino acids. Germline lookup yields CDR1 MGHRA and CDR2 YSYEKL. This chain's CDR3 is CASSQESQAGGYQESQYF. CDR3 nucleotides: TGCGCCAGCAGCCAAGAGTCCCAAGCGGGGGGGTATCAAGAGTCCCAGTACTTC.

The chain employs TRBV19 and TRBJ1-1; D call uncertain. The length of the CDR3 is 14 residues. The ends were cut back, 2 bases at V and 0 bases at J, with 7 bases in the middle. Germline V gene lookup returns CDR1 LNHDA and CDR2 SQIVND (reference sequence). The CDR3 region has the DNA TGTGCCAGTAGTATAACCGGGGTGAACACTGAAGCTTTCTTT. Translating it yields CASSITGVNTEAFF.

V is TRBV5-5 and J is TRBJ1-2, with TRBD1 matching over 9 bases. The CDR3 totals 15 residues. V was clipped by 0 bases and J by 4 bases; unmatched bases: 4. The germline V gene encodes CDR1 SGHKS and CDR2 YYEKEE (reference sequence). This chain's CDR3 is CASSLGRQGGYGYTF. The DNA for the CDR3 is TGTGCCAGCAGCTTGGGACGACAGGGGGGCTATGGCTACACCTTC.

The V and J genes are TRBV3-1 (or the pseudogene TRBV3-2) and TRBJ2-5; 9 nucleotides line up with TRBD2. This CDR3 is 15 amino acids long. Germline V gene sequence: CDR1 LGHDT, CDR2 YNNKEL (reference sequence). The ends lost 4 bases at V and 5 bases at J; junction bases unmatched: 8. CDR3 nucleotide sequence: TGTGCCAGCAGCCCCAATAGCGGGGGAGGCGAGACCCAGTACTTC. It yields the protein CASSPNSGGGETQYF.

The V gene is TRBV19, the J gene TRBJ2-7; 7 positions match TRBD1. CDR1 and CDR2 (germline): LNHDA, SQIVND (reference sequence). Germline trimming cut 5 bases from V and 3 bases from J; bases unmatched to any gene: 10. CDR3 length: 15 amino acids. CDR3 sequence reads: CASSLHGTDFYEQYF. The CDR3 DNA reads TGTGCCAGTAGTCTTCACGGGACAGACTTCTACGAGCAGTACTTC.

The rearrangement uses TRBV6-5 and TRBJ2-7, with D perhaps matching TRBD2 (5 bases). Trimming removed 2 bases at V and 2 bases at J, with 10 bases between. This CDR3 has 14 amino acids. CDR1 MNHEY and CDR2 SVGAGI come from the germline V gene. The CDR3 DNA follows: TGTGCCAGCAGTTACGGGAGCGGCGCCTACGAGCAGTACTTC. Its protein is CASSYGSGAYEQYF.

V usage is TRBV3-1 (or the pseudogene TRBV3-2) and J usage is TRBJ2-1; 10 nucleotides align to TRBD2. The CDR3 has 18 amino acids. From germline, CDR1 is LGHDT and CDR2 YNNKEL (reference sequence). V dropped 3 bases and J dropped 0; count of bases not matched to a gene: 8. The CDR3 reads CASSHLASGGDSYNEQFF. CDR3 nucleotide sequence: TGTGCCAGCAGCCACCTCGCTAGCGGGGGAGACTCCTACAATGAGCAGTTCTTC.

The chain recombines TRBV18 with TRBJ2-5; D is possibly TRBD2 (5 bases). The V gene lost 3 bases and the J gene lost 10 bases, with 15 bases spanning the gap. There are 13 residues in the CDR3. Looked up from germline, CDR1 is KGHSH and CDR2 is LQKENI. This chain's CDR3 is CASSPSPGSGQYF. The CDR3 region has the DNA TGTGCCAGCTCACCTTCCCCGGGATCAGGCCAGTACTTC. The full variable domain, in which reference TRBV18 and TRBJ2-5 provide the parts outside the CDR3, is NAGVMQNPRHLVRRRGQEARLRCSPMKGHSHVYWYRQLPEEGLKFMVYLQKENIIDESGMPKERFSAEFPKEGPSILRIQQVVRGDSAAYFCASSPSPGSGQYFGPGTRLLVL.